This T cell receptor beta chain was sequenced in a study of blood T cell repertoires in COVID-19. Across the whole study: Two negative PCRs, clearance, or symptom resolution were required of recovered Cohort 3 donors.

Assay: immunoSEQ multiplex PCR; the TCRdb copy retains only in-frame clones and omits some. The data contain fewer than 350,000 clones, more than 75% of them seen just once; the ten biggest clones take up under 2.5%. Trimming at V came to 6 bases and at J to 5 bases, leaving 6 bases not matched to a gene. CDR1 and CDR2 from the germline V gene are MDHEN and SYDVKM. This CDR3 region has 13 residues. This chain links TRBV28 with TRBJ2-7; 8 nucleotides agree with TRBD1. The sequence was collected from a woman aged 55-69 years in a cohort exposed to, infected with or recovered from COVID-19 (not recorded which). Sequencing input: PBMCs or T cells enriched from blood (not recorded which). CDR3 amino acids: CASRRQGRHEQYF. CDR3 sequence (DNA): TGTGCCAGCAGGAGACAGGGGCGGCACGAGCAGTACTTC.